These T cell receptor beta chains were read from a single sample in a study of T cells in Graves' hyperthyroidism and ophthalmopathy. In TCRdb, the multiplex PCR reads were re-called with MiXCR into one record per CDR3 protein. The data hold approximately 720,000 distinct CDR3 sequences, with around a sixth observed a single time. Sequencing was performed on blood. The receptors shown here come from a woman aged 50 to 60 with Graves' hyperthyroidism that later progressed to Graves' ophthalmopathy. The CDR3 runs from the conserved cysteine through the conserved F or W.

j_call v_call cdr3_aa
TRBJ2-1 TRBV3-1 CASSQSRILNEQFF
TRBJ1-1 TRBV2 CASSEINGMHVGGAFF
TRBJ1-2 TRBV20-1 CSAPPGDRNYGYTF
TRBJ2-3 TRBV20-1 CSARDPTGPDTQYF
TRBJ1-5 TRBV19 CASTGQDNQPQHF
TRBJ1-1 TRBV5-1 CASSPDGGNTEAFF
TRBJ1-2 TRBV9 CASSESGTTNYGYTF
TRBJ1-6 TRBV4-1 CASSPPPGTGGSRGNSPLHF
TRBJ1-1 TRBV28 CASSFGREESDTEAFF
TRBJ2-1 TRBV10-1 CASSEGPNSYNEQFF
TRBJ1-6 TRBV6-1 CASSEWVSSYNSPLHF
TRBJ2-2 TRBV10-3 CAISGGGLANTGELFF
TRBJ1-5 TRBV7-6 CASSLRGSGGVGNQPQHF
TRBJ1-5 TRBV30 CAWSLEGDQPQHF
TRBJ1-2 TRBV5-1 CATVVWGDLVYGYTF
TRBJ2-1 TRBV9 CASSVELTFSSYNEQFF
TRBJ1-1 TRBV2 CASSYTDRVGTEAFF
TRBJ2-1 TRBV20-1 CSATLDGGNEQFF
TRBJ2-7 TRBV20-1 CSARGQEYEQYF
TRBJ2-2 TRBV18 CASSPRGGSTGELFF
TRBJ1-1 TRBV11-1 CASSYAGGAGTEAFF
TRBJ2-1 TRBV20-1 CSASNIPGLLLRNEQFF
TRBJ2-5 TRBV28 CASSGGGGSETQYF
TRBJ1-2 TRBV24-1 CATSDLAGESNYGYTF
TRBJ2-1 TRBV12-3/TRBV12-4 CASSSRYNEQFF
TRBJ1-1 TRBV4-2 CASSQANRPEAFF
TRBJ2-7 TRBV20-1 CSTDSTSYEQYF